This passage covers 23 T cell receptor beta chains from one sample sequenced in a study of T cells in Graves' hyperthyroidism and ophthalmopathy. TCR beta CDR3 region amplification was performed from RNA transcripts. Carried out on the TCR CDR3, a first-round RT-PCR used the HTBI primer set. TCRdb ran MiXCR on the multiplex PCR reads and lists one entry per CDR3 protein. The repertoire has some 510,000 distinct CDR3 sequences, around 21% of them found once; the top ten carry 26%. Input material: blood. The receptor source for this set is a man aged 18 to 29 with Graves' hyperthyroidism.

This clonotype was recorded at least ten times. The chain carries TRBV5-1 and TRBJ1-3, with D unclear. The CDR3 spans 13 residues. The germline V gene encodes CDR1 SGHRS and CDR2 YFSETQ. Deletions cut 4 bases from V and 2 bases from J, with 7 bases between. CDR3 coding DNA: TGCGCCAGCAGCGAGAACCCTGGAAACACCATATATTTT. This encodes CASSENPGNTIYF. Full variable domain (rest looked up from reference TRBV5-1 and TRBJ1-3): KAGVTQTPRYLIKTRGQQVTLSCSPISGHRSVSWYQQTPGQGLQFLFEYFSETQRNKGNFPGRFSGRQFSNSRSEMNVSTLELGDSALYLCASSENPGNTIYFGEGSWLTVV.

This clonotype occurred a few times. The CDR3 loop reads CAAQTANTGELFF. CDR3 nucleotide sequence: TGTGCCGCCCAGACTGCGAACACCGGGGAGCTGTTTTTT. The rearrangement links TRBV7-9 to TRBJ2-2; D gene uncertain. The V end was cut by 11 bases, the J end by 0 bases, with 10 bases between. In germline, CDR1 is SEHNR, CDR2 FQNEAQ (reference sequence). CDR3 length equals 13 residues.

V and J are TRBV20-1 and TRBJ2-7; no clear D. Trimming pared 0 bases from V and 0 bases from J, leaving 12 bases between. This CDR3 contains 15 residues. Germline assignment: CDR1 DFQATT and CDR2 SNEGSKA (reference sequence). CDR3 sequence reads: CSARDRRVPSYEQYF. CDR3 DNA sequence: TGCAGTGCTAGAGATCGCCGGGTTCCCTCCTACGAGCAGTACTTC.

This clonotype appeared a few times. This chain links TRBV28 with TRBJ2-3; D call uncertain. There are 11 residues in the CDR3. Germline lookup yields CDR1 MDHEN and CDR2 SYDVKM. Trimming took 8 bases from V and 4 from J, leaving 7 bases between them. CDR3 in amino acids: CASSHPDTQYF. DNA of the CDR3: TGTGCCAGCTCGCACCCAGATACGCAGTATTTT.

The chain combines TRBV15 with TRBJ1-2, with no clear D. V lost 8 bases, J lost 4 bases, and 26 bases lay in between. CDR1 LNHNV and CDR2 YYDKDF come from the germline V gene (reference sequence). The CDR3 is made up of 17 amino acids. CDR3 protein: CATGPPIEPIPFYGYTF. DNA for the CDR3: TGTGCCACCGGCCCGCCAATAGAGCCGATCCCTTTCTATGGCTACACCTTC.

Points on this clonotype: A much larger clone sits a single nucleotide away, making a read error possible. V gene TRBV6-2 or TRBV6-3 combines with J gene TRBJ1-3, with D possibly matching TRBD1 (5 bases). The CDR3 runs 14 residues. V lost 0 bases, J lost 8 bases, and 11 bases lay in between. Germline CDR1 MNHEY, CDR2 SVGEGT. The CDR3 DNA reads TGTGCCAGCAGTTACTCGGTGGCGGGGGACACCATATATTTT. Its translation is CASSYSVAGDTIYF.

This clonotype has ten or more counts. V is TRBV14 and J is TRBJ1-2; possibly TRBD1 for D (6 bases). V was pared by 0 bases and J by 0 bases, with 11 bases between. This CDR3 is 16 amino acids long. Germline V gene data show CDR1 as SGHDN and CDR2 as FVKESK. The CDR3 sequence: CASSQDGGPSNYGYTF. The CDR3 nucleotides read TGTGCCAGCAGCCAAGATGGGGGGCCCTCTAACTATGGCTACACCTTC.

This sequence joins TRBV20-1 and TRBJ1-5, with D unresolved. V shed 5 bases and J shed 4 bases, with 18 bases lying between them. Per germline, CDR1 DFQATT and CDR2 SNEGSKA (reference sequence). There are 15 residues in the CDR3. CDR3 sequence: CSAPADGRLNQPQHF. In DNA, the CDR3 is TGCAGTGCTCCCGCGGATGGACGGCTAAATCAGCCCCAGCATTTT.

This clonotype was recorded at least ten times. The rearrangement uses TRBV10-3 and TRBJ1-5, with D uncertain. This CDR3 comprises 13 residues. Germline CDR1 is ENHRY and CDR2 is SYGVKD. V was shortened by 10 bases and J by 2 bases, with 12 bases between the two germline ends. CDR3 protein: CATDNWGNQPQHF. In DNA form, the CDR3 reads TGTGCCACCGACAATTGGGGCAATCAGCCCCAGCATTTT.

In its sample, this clonotype was seen many times. This rearrangement joins TRBV30 to TRBJ1-1; D is unresolved. Between the trimmed V and J ends, which lost 4 bases and 0 bases, there was a span of 15 bases. Germline V gene sequence: CDR1 GTSNPN, CDR2 SVGIG (reference sequence). This CDR3 comprises 15 residues. CDR3: CAWIKGGSMNTEAFF. CDR3 bases: TGTGCCTGGATAAAGGGAGGGTCCATGAACACTGAAGCTTTCTTT.

This rearrangement joins TRBV6-2 or TRBV6-3 to TRBJ1-6; D remains ambiguous. Germline-derived CDR1 and CDR2 are MNHEY and SVGEGT. The CDR3 covers 13 residues. V was trimmed by 2 bases and J by 5 bases, leaving 4 bases between them. The chain's CDR3 is CASSYVDNSPLHF. DNA for the CDR3: TGTGCCAGCAGTTACGTCGATAATTCACCCCTCCACTTT.

This clonotype was observed many times. The chain uses TRBV6-2 or TRBV6-3 and TRBJ2-3; perhaps D is TRBD1 or TRBD2 (6 bases each). The length of the CDR3 is 17 residues. Trimming left V 2 bases short and J 6 bases short, with 21 bases between. Per germline, CDR1 MNHEY and CDR2 SVGEGT. In DNA, the CDR3 is TGTGCCAGCAGTTACGGCGGCTGGCGGGGAGGACAGGATACGCAGTATTTT. Protein: CASSYGGWRGGQDTQYF.

This clonotype was counted many times. The chain recombines TRBV5-1 with TRBJ2-7, with D possibly being TRBD2 (5 bases). Germline values: CDR1 SGHRS, CDR2 YFSETQ. There are 15 residues in the CDR3. Trimming removed 1 base at V and 3 bases at J, with 14 bases between. The CDR3 spells CASSLSGSDFYEQYF. CDR3 coding DNA: TGCGCCAGCAGCTTGAGCGGCAGTGACTTCTACGAGCAGTACTTC.

This clonotype was observed many times. The chain is built from TRBV29-1 and TRBJ1-1, with D unclear. The CDR3 totals 14 residues. Germline V gene lookup returns CDR1 SQVTM and CDR2 ANQGSEA. V was shortened by 3 bases and J by 0 bases, with 11 bases between the two germline ends. The CDR3 bases are TGCAGCGTTGAGGCAGAACTAGTGAACACTGAAGCTTTCTTT. It encodes CSVEAELVNTEAFF.

This clonotype was observed at least ten times. The rearrangement links TRBV19 to TRBJ1-2, with D perhaps matching TRBD1 (6 bases). The germline gives CDR1 LNHDA, CDR2 SQIVND (reference sequence). V was cut by 1 base and J by 4 bases, with 13 bases left in between. This CDR3 comprises 15 residues. CDR3 amino acids: CASSIGPGGAYGYTF. The CDR3 DNA is TGTGCCAGTAGTATAGGTCCGGGGGGGGCCTATGGCTACACCTTC. Filled out from reference TRBV19 and TRBJ1-2, the complete variable domain reads DGGITQSPKYLFRKEGQNVTLSCEQNLNHDAMYWYRQDPGQGLRLIYYSQIVNDFQKGDIAEGYSVSREKKESFPLTVTSAQKNPTAFYLCASSIGPGGAYGYTFGSGTRLTVV.

This clonotype was seen repeatedly, ten times or more. The chain links TRBV12-3 or TRBV12-4 to TRBJ2-2; no clear D. V dropped 6 bases and J dropped 4 bases, with 9 bases sitting between them. The CDR3 loop spans 13 amino acids. CDR3 DNA sequence: TGTGCCAGCAGCCCGACGGTCACCGGGGAGCTGTTTTTT. It translates to CASSPTVTGELFF.

J is TRBJ1-3 and V is TRBV6-1; D is unresolved. CDR3 length: 15 amino acids. Trimming shortened V by 6 bases and J by 4 bases, and 16 bases separated the two germline ends. Germline-derived CDR1 and CDR2 are MNHNS and SASEGT. For the CDR3, the DNA is TGTGCCAGCAGCCCACCTCCCCGGGCCGGAAACACCATATATTTT. As protein: CASSPPPRAGNTIYF.

This clonotype was counted between two and nine times. The rearrangement links TRBV3-1 to TRBJ1-1; the D is unclear. Germline loops: CDR1 LGHDT, CDR2 YNNKEL (reference sequence). The V gene lost 0 bases and the J gene lost 0 bases, with 8 bases spanning the gap. This CDR3 has 15 residues. The CDR3: CASSQELGLNTEAFF. The CDR3 DNA reads as TGTGCCAGCAGCCAAGAACTCGGGTTGAACACTGAAGCTTTCTTT.

The chain has TRBV5-5 and TRBJ2-2; weak D call: TRBD1 (5 bases). The V gene's germline CDR1 is SGHKS and CDR2 YYEKEE (reference sequence). V was shortened by 0 bases and J by 6 bases, with 12 bases between the two germline ends. The CDR3 has 15 residues. CDR3 sequence: CASSLEGFEAGELFF. The CDR3 DNA is TGTGCCAGCAGCTTGGAGGGGTTTGAGGCCGGGGAGCTGTTTTTT.

This clonotype showed up many times. J is TRBJ1-1 and V is TRBV6-1; TRBD1 is a possible D gene (6 bases). V gave up 6 bases and J gave up 4 bases, with 12 bases separating them. The CDR3 runs 13 residues. Germline values: CDR1 MNHNS, CDR2 SASEGT. This CDR3 is CASSPQGGTEAFF. In DNA, the CDR3 is TGTGCCAGCAGCCCACAGGGAGGCACTGAAGCTTTCTTT.

CDR3 bases: TGCAGCGTTGAAAGGGGTTTGGGAGAGACCCAGTACTTC. It codes for CSVERGLGETQYF. The rearrangement uses TRBV29-1 and TRBJ2-5, with D tentatively TRBD1 (5 bases). The germline V gene has CDR1 SQVTM and CDR2 ANQGSEA. CDR3 length: 13 amino acids. Trimming took off 2 bases at V and 4 bases at J, with 11 bases between the two ends.

This clonotype has ten or more counts. The chain carries TRBV6-5 and TRBJ1-1; a possible D gene is TRBD1 (5 bases). V lost 5 bases to trimming and J lost 10 bases, with 11 bases between them. Germline V lookup: CDR1 MNHEY, CDR2 SVGAGI. The CDR3 is 11 residues long. The CDR3 reads CASSRQSGAFF. The CDR3 region has the DNA TGTGCCAGCAGTAGACAGAGCGGAGCTTTCTTT.

This clonotype was observed at least ten times. V gene TRBV6-2 or TRBV6-3 combines with J gene TRBJ1-2; D gene uncertain. CDR1 is MNHEY, CDR2 SVGEGT, per germline. This CDR3 has 15 amino acids. V was clipped by 0 bases and J by 7 bases, with 15 bases between them. CDR3 nucleotide sequence: TGTGCCAGCAGTTACTCCCTCGCCGGGCACGGTGGCTACACCTTC. Encoded protein: CASSYSLAGHGGYTF.